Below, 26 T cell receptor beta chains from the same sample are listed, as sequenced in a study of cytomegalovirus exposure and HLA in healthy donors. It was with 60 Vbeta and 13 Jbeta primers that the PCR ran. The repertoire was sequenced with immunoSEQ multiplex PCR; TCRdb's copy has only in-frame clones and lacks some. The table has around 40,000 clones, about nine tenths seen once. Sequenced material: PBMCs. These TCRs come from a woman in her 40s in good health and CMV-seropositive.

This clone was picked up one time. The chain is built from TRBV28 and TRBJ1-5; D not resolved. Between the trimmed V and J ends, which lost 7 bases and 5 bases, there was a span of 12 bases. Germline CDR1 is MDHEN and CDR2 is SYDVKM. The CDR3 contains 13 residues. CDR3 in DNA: TGTGCCAGCACCTCCCGCGGGTATCAGCCCCAGCATTTT. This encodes CASTSRGYQPQHF.

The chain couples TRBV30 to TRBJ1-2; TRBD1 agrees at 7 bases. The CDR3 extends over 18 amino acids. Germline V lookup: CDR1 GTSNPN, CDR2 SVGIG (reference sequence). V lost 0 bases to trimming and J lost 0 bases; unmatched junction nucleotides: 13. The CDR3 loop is CAWSVRRQGVKSNYGYTF. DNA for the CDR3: TGTGCCTGGAGTGTCAGGCGACAGGGTGTGAAATCTAACTATGGCTACACCTTC.

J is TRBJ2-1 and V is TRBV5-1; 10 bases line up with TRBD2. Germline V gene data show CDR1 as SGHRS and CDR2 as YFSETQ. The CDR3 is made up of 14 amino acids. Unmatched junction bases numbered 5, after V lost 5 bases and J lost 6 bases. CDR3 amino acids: CASRMASGSNEQFF. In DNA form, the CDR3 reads TGCGCCAGCAGAATGGCTAGCGGGAGCAATGAGCAGTTCTTC.

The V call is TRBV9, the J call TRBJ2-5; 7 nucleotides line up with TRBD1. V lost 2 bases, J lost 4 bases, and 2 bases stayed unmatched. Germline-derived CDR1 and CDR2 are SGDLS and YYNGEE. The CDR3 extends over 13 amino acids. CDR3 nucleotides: TGTGCCAGCAGCGTCACAGGGGCAGAGACCCAGTACTTC. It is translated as CASSVTGAETQYF.

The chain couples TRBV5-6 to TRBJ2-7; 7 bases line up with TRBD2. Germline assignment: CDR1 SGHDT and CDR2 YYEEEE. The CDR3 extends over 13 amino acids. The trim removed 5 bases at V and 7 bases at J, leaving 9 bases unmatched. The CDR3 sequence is CASSAGTTLEQYF. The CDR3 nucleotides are TGTGCCAGCAGTGCCGGGACTACGCTTGAGCAGTACTTC.

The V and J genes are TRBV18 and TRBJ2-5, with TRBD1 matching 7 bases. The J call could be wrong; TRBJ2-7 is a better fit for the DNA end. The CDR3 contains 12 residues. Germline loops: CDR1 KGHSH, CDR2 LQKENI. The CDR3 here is CASSPDRDEQYF. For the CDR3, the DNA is TGTGCCAGCTCACCCGACAGGGACGAGCAGTACTTC.

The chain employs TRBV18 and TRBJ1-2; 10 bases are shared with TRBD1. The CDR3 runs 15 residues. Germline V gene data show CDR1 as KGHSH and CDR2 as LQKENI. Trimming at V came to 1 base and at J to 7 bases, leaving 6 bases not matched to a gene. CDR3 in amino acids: CASSPRGQGESGYTF. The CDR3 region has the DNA TGTGCCAGCTCACCACGAGGACAGGGGGAAAGTGGCTACACCTTC.

CDR3 in amino acids: CASTLEAAVGGYTF. The CDR3 DNA follows: TGCGCCAGCACCCTGGAGGCCGCTGTCGGGGGCTACACCTTC. V and J are TRBV5-1 and TRBJ1-2, with no clear D. The length of the CDR3 is 14 residues. Germline assignment: CDR1 SGHRS and CDR2 YFSETQ. V was shortened by 6 bases and J by 8 bases, with 20 bases between the two germline ends.

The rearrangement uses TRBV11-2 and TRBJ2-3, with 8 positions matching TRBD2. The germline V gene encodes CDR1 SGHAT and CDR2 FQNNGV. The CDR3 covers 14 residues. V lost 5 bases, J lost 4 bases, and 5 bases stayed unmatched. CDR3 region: CASSPGLVSDTQYF. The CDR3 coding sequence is TGTGCCAGCAGCCCGGGACTAGTGTCAGATACGCAGTATTTT.

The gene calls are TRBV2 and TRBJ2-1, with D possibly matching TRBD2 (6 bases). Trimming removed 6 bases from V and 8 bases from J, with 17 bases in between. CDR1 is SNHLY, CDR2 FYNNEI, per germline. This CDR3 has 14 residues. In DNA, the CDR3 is TGTGCCAGCAGCGGCCCGACTAGTTCGGATGAGCAGTTCTTC. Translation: CASSGPTSSDEQFF.

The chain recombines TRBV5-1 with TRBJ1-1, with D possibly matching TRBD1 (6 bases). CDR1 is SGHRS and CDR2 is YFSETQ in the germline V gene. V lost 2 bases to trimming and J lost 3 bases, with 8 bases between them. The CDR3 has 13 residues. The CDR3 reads CASSLGGDTEAFF. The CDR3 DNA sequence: TGCGCCAGCAGCTTAGGGGGGGACACTGAAGCTTTCTTT.

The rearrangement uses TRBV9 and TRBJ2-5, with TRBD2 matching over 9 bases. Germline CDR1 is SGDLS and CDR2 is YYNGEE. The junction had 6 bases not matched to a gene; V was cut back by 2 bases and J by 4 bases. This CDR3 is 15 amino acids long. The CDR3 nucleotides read TGTGCCAGCAGCGTTGAGGGACTAGCTGGAGAGACCCAGTACTTC. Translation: CASSVEGLAGETQYF.

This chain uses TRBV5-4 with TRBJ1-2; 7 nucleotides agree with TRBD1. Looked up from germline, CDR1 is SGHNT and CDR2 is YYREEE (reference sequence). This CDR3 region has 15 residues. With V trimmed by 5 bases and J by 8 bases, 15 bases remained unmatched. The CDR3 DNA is TGTGCCAGCAGTTCAGGACAGGTGGAGATAGTCGGCTACACCTTC. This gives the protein CASSSGQVEIVGYTF.

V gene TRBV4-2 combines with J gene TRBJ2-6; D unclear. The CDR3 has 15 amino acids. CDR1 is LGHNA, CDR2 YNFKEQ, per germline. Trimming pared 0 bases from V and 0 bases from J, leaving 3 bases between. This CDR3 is CASSQEYSGANVLTF. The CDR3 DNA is TGTGCCAGCAGCCAAGAATACTCTGGGGCCAACGTCCTGACTTTC.

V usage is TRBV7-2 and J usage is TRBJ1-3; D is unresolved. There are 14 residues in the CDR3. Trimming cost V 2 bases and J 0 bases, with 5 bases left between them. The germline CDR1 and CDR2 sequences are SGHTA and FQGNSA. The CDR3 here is CASSLKHSGNTIYF. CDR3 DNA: TGTGCCAGCAGCTTAAAACACTCTGGAAACACCATATATTTT.

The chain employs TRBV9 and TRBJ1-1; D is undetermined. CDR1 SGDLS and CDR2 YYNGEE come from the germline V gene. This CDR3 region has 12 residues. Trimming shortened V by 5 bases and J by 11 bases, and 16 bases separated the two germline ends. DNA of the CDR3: TGTGCCAGCAGAGACTCCCCAGCGGGGGCTTTCTTT. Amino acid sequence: CASRDSPAGAFF.

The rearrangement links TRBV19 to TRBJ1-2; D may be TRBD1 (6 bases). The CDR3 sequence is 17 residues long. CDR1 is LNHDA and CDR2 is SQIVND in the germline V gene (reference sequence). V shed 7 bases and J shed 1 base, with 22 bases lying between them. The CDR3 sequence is CASTPSRAGEGNYGYTF. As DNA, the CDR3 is TGTGCCAGTACCCCAAGCCGGGCAGGGGAGGGTAACTATGGCTACACCTTC. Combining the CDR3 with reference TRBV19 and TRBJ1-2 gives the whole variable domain DGGITQSPKYLFRKEGQNVTLSCEQNLNHDAMYWYRQDPGQGLRLIYYSQIVNDFQKGDIAEGYSVSREKKESFPLTVTSAQKNPTAFYLCASTPSRAGEGNYGYTFGSGTRLTVV.

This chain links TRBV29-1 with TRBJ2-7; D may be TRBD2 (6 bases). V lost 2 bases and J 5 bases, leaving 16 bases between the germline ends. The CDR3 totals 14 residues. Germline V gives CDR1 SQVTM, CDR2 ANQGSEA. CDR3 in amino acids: CSVESPRRGDEQYF. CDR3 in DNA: TGCAGCGTTGAATCCCCCCGGAGGGGCGACGAGCAGTACTTC.

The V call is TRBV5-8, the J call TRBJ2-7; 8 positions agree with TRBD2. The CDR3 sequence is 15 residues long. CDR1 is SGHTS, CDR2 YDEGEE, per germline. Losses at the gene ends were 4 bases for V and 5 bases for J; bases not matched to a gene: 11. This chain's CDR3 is CASSQAGGRSNEQYF. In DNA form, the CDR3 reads TGTGCCAGCAGCCAGGCGGGGGGACGGTCCAACGAGCAGTACTTC.

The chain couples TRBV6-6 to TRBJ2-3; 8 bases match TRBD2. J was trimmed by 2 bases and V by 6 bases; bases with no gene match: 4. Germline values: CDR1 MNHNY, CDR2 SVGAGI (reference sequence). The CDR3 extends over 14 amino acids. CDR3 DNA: TGTGCCAGCAGAACTAGCGGAAACACAGATACGCAGTATTTT. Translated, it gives CASRTSGNTDTQYF.

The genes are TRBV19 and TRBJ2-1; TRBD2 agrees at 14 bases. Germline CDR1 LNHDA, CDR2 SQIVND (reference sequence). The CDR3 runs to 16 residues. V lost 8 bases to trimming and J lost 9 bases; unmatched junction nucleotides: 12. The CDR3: CASANPGLAGGVEQFF. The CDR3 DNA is TGTGCCAGTGCCAACCCAGGACTAGCGGGAGGAGTTGAGCAGTTCTTC.

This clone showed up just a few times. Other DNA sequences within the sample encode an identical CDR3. The chain's CDR3 is CASSLGTTNTGELFF. The CDR3 bases are TGTGCCAGCAGCCTGGGGACAACGAACACCGGGGAGCTGTTTTTT. The chain combines TRBV7-7 with TRBJ2-2; a possible D gene is TRBD1 (6 bases). Germline CDR1 and CDR2: SSHAT and FNYEAQ (reference sequence). The CDR3 is 15 residues long. Between the trimmed V and J ends, which lost 5 bases and 0 bases, there was a span of 10 bases.

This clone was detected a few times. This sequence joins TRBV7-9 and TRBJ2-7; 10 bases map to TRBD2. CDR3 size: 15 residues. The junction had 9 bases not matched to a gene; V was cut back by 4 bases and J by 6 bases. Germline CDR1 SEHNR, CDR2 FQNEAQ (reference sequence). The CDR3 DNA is TGTGCCAGCAGCTCAGCCATAGCGGGAGGCCCCGAGCAGTACTTC. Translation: CASSSAIAGGPEQYF.

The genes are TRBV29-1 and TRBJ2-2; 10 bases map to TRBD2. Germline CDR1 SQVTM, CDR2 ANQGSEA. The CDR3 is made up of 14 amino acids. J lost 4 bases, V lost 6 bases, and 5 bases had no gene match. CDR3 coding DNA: TGCAGCGTCGGACTAGCGGCACCCACCGGGGAGCTGTTTTTT. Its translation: CSVGLAAPTGELFF.

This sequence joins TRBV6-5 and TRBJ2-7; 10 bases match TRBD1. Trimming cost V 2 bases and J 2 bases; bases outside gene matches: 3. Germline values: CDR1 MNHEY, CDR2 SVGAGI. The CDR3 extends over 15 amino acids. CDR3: CASSYRGQGAYEQYF. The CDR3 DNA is TGTGCCAGCAGTTACCGTGGACAGGGGGCCTACGAGCAGTACTTC.

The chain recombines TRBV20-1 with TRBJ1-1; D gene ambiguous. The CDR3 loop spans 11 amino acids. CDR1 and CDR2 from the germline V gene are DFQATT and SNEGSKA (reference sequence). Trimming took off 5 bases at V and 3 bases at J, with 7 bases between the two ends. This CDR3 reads CSAGRDTEAFF. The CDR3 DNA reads TGCAGTGCTGGGCGAGACACTGAAGCTTTCTTT.